This TCR beta chain was found in a study of blood T cell repertoires in COVID-19. Study context: From the United States, Italy and Spain came samples of acute and convalescent COVID-19. The analysed material was cDNA or gDNA that came from T cells, B-cell-depleted T cells, or PBMCs.

Authors' data handling: Amplification of reference gene primers provided the estimated nucleated cell counts. Using immunoSEQ multiplex PCR, the repertoire was profiled, and TCRdb retains in-frame clones only, with some absent. The V and J calls and the clone size are those of that table, but D and trimming were determined from the DNA. The table lists about 140,000 clones, roughly four fifths of them singletons. Germline V gene lookup returns CDR1 SGHKS and CDR2 YYEKEE (reference sequence). This CDR3 has 15 residues. The junction had 3 bases not matched to a gene; V was cut back by 0 bases and J by 2 bases. In this sample, this clone turned up a few times.

The specimen was peripheral blood. This sequence joins TRBV5-5 and TRBJ2-7; 9 positions agree with TRBD2. This clonotype was sampled from a woman in her forties or fifties with active or convalescent COVID-19. In nucleotides, the CDR3 is TGTGCCAGCAGCTTGGGACTAGCGGAACCCTACGAGCAGTACTTC. Translated, it gives CASSLGLAEPYEQYF.